The clone carrying this TCR beta chain was detected once. Patients in Seattle were enrolled during active infection, then followed longitudinally. Clones were read by immunoSEQ multiplex PCR, and TCRdb kept only the in-frame ones, dropping some. The table records about 170,000 clones, around four fifths of them present only once. The data derive from a study of blood T cell repertoires in COVID-19. On the study more broadly: COVID-19 samples collected from the United States, Italy and Spain covered acute and convalescent phases. PBMCs, B-cell-depleted T cells, or T cells provided the cDNA or gDNA that made up the material.

The trim removed 6 bases at V and 4 bases at J, leaving 5 bases unmatched. The CDR3 totals 14 residues. The germline CDR1 and CDR2 sequences are MDHEN and SYDVKM. The genes are TRBV28 and TRBJ2-3, with 9 nucleotides matching TRBD2. Sequenced sample: peripheral blood. This sequence originates from a woman of 80 years or more with COVID-19, enrolled during active disease. The CDR3 nucleotides read TGTGCCAGCAGATCGGGACTAGCAGCAGATACGCAGTATTTT. It is translated as CASRSGLAADTQYF.